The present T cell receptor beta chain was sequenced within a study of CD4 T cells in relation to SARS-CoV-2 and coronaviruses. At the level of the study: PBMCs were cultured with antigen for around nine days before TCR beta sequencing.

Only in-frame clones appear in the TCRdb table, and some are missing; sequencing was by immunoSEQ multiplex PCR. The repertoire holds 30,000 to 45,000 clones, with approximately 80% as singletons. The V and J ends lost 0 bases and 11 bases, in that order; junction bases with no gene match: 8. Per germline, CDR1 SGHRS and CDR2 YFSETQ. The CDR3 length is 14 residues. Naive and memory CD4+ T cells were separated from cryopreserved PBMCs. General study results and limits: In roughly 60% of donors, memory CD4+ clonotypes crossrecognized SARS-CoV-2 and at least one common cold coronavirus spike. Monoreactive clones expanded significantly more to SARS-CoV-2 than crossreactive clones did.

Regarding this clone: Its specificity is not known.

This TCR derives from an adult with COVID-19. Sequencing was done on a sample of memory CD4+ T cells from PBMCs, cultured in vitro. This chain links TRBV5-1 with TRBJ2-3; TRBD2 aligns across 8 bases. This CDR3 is CASSLVASGREQYF. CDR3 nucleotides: TGCGCCAGCAGCTTGGTGGCTAGCGGGCGGGAGCAGTATTTT.